The present TCR beta chain was sequenced within a study of regulatory T cells in long-lasting Graves disease (dated by TCRdb to the early 2020s). For the study in its entirety: Newly diagnosed Graves' disease patients had taken antithyroid drugs for less than 3 months. Persistent Graves' disease patients were compared with newly diagnosed Graves' disease patients by peripheral blood TCR sequencing and RNA sequencing. The study was registered as a clinical trial and conducted in China. A total of roughly 33 samples underwent TCR sequencing: about 13 from persistent and approximately 20 from newly diagnosed Graves' disease patients.

On this clonotype: It lacks a known antigen. The record has no base qualities; no much larger clone is one base away.

Relative to germline, V is missing 4 bases and J is missing 4 bases, with 8 bases of the junction outside any gene match. Taken from the germline V gene, the CDR1 and CDR2 loops are SGHTA and FQGNSA. The CDR3 sequence holds 15 residues, the cysteine and phenylalanine included. This entry keeps only the CDR3 DNA: 45 bases, framed from base 1. The time point tag for this specimen amounts to: newly diagnosed GD, antithyroid drugs for less than 3 months. RNA was extracted from PBMCs in TRIzol for both TCR sequencing and RNA sequencing. The diagnosis of Graves' disease was made according to American Thyroid Association guidelines. Recruitment of patients was carried out at an endocrinology department in Xi'an, China. Each patient gave 9 to 10 milliliters of peripheral blood, collected in an EDTA anticoagulant tube. Ficoll Paque Plus density gradient separation was used to isolate PBMCs, and no further T cell sorting was done. RNA quality was checked with an Agilent 2100 Bioanalyzer and agarose gel, and concentration with a NanoDrop 2000.

The library was generated by multiplex PCR. The sequencer listed for this sample is Illumina HiSeq 4000. To build TCR beta libraries, CDR3 regions were amplified by Arm-PCR using iRepertoire HTBI primers. PCR products were gel purified before sequencing. The published analysis was carried out like this. Gene usage analysis of CDR3 amino acid clonotypes relied on the 60 to 65 TRBV and fewer than 15 TRBJ segments identified across samples. Filtered high-quality paired reads were merged into contigs using COPE and FqMerger. BLAST was used to align contigs to IMGT TRBV, TRBD and TRBJ reference genes, and CDR3 was defined according to IMGT. Any clonotype with a frequency above 0.1% was counted as a highly expanded clone. Shannon entropy served as the measure of repertoire diversity, while the Gini coefficient captured V-J evenness. Public clonotypes were defined as clonotypes shared by more than one individual. TCRdb took the public reads, trimmed them with fastp at Q25, ran MiXCR for clone calling and kept in-frame beta chains. Every CDR3 protein is listed once, alongside the most common genes and DNA of its rows. In this record, the V and J calls reflect TCRdb's handling and not the investigators' own analysis. Within this sample are 390,000 or so distinct CDR3 sequences, with approximately 10% of them counted one time only. The ten largest clones capture approximately 20% of the sample.

Points the paper makes about the study in general: Lower TCR Shannon entropy and fewer highly expanded clones were observed in persistent Graves' disease patients than in newly diagnosed patients, which suggested clonal expansion. As a limitation, the authors acknowledged that the small sample size may reduce accuracy. Preferential use of TRBV28, TRBJ1-2 and TRBJ2-5 was observed in persistent disease, whereas TRBV20-1 and TRBJ2-1 were favored in newly diagnosed disease. A larger number of public clonotypes was shared among persistent patients (approximately 3,000) than among newly diagnosed patients (approximately 1,000). Only peripheral blood was studied, because thyroid tissue, the primary lesion, was inaccessible. Sequencing and analysis were restricted to the TCR beta chain.

Another study also made use of these data, one on T cells in Graves' hyperthyroidism and ophthalmopathy. Per the second study: Stable Graves' hyperthyroidism was defined as no progression to ophthalmopathy during 18 months of follow-up. Hyperthyroidism patients were aged 18 to 65 years and newly diagnosed, with disease duration of less than 2 months. The study excluded patients with uncontrolled infections, other autoimmune diseases, pregnancy or lactation. Diagnoses were based on clinical symptoms, serum thyroxine and TRAb, thyroid ultrasound and orbital computed tomography. A first-round RT-PCR of the TCR CDR3 used the HTBI primer set with the Qiagen OneStep RT-PCR kit. Blood samples also contained most of the expanded thyroid clonotypes (frequency above 0.001), which suggests that blood repertoires may reflect thyroid immune responses. In cross-validation, a model built on a 13 V-J signature told ophthalmopathy apart from stable hyperthyroidism with 85% to 90% sensitivity and about 81% specificity, and in testing the same model reached 80%/75%. In validation, the model predicted progression to ophthalmopathy a median of about 6.5 months before onset, with approximately 68% sensitivity and more than 72% specificity. To identify TCR V-J signatures that set the groups apart, the researchers used a discovery cohort of 90 to 100 patients, made up of some 41 with Graves' ophthalmopathy and about 55 with stable Graves' hyperthyroidism. Prospective prediction of ophthalmopathy was tested in an independent validation cohort consisting of some 19 hyperthyroidism patients and approximately 16 patients who later progressed to ophthalmopathy. The approximately 100 discovery patients were randomly divided into training and test sets at a 7:3 ratio. Thyroid tissue and blood T-cell repertoires from six Graves' hyperthyroidism patients were also compared in the study. After blood sampling, hyperthyroidism patients were treated with methimazole at a starting dose of 30 mg daily, and ophthalmopathy patients were treated with high-dose intravenous methylprednisolone. A second multiplex PCR round built the libraries, followed by size selection and purification. Paired-end sequencing of the libraries was performed with 100 bp reads on an Illumina HiSeq2000. SOAPnuke was used to process the raw data, throwing out any read that contained adapters or uncalled bases, had a mean Phred below 15, or lacked an exact constant-primer or identifier match. COPE v1.2.5 was used to merge high-quality paired reads, and clonotypes were defined as unique nucleotide sequences. Clonotypes were aligned to IMGT TRBV, TRBD and TRBJ reference segments using MiTCR v1.1. The analysis included only V-J combinations with a frequency above 0.0001, which together covered over 98% of the repertoires. A TCS score was defined as the ratio of F50 (clonal expansion) to E x V (chaos), with BLOSUM62-based TCRdist applied between CDR3 peptides within each V-J. Welch's t-statistics and random forest reduced several hundred V-J features to around 14, which were used in a naive Bayes classifier (R e1071). Sample size was not statistically predetermined, and blinding of investigators to group allocation was not performed. TCR Vbeta CDR3 sequencing of 130 to 150 peripheral blood samples (around 45 ophthalmopathy, some 75 hyperthyroidism and approximately 17 progressor patients) is reported in the paper.

The receptor's source is a woman aged 18-35 years with Graves disease. Donor details come from another sample of the same person, matched by shared clones. The sequences come from peripheral blood mononuclear cells (PBMCs), collected at new diagnosis, from a patient treated with antithyroid drugs. The sequence links TRBV7-2 to TRBJ1-1; a stretch of 8 junction bases matches TRBD1. CDR3 sequence: CASSSQGAGSTEAFF. Read as DNA, the sequence is TGTGCCAGCAGCTCTCAGGGGGCAGGCTCCACTGAAGCTTTCTTT.